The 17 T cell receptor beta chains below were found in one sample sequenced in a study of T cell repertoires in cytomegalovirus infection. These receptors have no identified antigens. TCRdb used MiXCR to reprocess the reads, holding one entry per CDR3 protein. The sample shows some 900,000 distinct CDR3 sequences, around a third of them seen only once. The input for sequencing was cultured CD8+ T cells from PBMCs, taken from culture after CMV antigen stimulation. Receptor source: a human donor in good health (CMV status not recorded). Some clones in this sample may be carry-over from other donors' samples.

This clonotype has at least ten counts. This chain's CDR3 is CASRTGGFTEAFF. In DNA, the CDR3 is TGTGCCAGCAGGACGGGTGGGTTCACTGAAGCTTTCTTT. This sequence joins TRBV7-8 and TRBJ1-1; D uncertain. Germline values: CDR1 SGHVS, CDR2 FQNEAQ. Deletions cut 6 bases from V and 4 bases from J, with 12 bases between. The CDR3 sequence is 13 residues long.

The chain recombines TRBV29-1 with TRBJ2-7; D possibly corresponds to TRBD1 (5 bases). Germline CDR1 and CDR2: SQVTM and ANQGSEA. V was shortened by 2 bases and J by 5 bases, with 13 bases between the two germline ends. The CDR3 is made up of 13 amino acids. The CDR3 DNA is TGCAGCGTTGAAACCGCGGACACCCACGAGCAGTACGTC. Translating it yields CSVETADTHEQYV.

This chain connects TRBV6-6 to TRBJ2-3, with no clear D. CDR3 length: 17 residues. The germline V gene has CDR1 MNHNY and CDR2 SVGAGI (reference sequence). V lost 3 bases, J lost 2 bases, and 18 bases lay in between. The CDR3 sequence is CASSYSPNLEFTDTQYF. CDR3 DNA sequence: TGTGCCAGCAGTTATTCCCCCAATCTAGAATTCACAGATACGCAGTATTTT.

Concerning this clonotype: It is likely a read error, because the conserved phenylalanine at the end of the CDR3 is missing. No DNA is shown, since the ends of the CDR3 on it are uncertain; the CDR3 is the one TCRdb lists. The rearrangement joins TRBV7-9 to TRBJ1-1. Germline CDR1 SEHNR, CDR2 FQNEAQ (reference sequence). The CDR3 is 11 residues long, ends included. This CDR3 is CASSLVFGTRI.

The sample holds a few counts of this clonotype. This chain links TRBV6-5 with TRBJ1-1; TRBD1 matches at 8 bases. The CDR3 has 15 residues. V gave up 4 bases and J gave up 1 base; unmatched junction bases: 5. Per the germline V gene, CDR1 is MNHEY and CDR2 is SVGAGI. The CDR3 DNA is TGTGCCAGCAGTTTGGACAGGGCGGGGAACACTGAAGCTTTCTTT. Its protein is CASSLDRAGNTEAFF.

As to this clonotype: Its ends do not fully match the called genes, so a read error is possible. Here the CDR3 DNA reads TGTGCCAGCAGCTTGTCTGGGCACACTGAAGTTTTCTTT. Its translation is CASSLSGHTEVFF. The rearrangement joins TRBV7-6 to TRBJ1-1; D call uncertain. CDR1 is SGHVS and CDR2 is FNYEAQ in the germline V gene. This CDR3 comprises 13 residues.

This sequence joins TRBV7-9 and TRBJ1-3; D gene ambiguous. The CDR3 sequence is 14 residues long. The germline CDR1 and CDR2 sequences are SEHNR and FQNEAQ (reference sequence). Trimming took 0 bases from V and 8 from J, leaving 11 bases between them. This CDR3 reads CASSLAISTDTIYF. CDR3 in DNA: TGTGCCAGCAGCTTAGCGATAAGTACGGACACCATATATTTT. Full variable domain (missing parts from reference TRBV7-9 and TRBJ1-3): DTGVSQNPRHKITKRGQNVTFRCDPISEHNRLYWYRQTLGQGPEFLTYFQNEAQLEKSRLLSDRFSAERPKGSFSTLEIQRTEQGDSAMYLCASSLAISTDTIYFGEGSWLTVV.

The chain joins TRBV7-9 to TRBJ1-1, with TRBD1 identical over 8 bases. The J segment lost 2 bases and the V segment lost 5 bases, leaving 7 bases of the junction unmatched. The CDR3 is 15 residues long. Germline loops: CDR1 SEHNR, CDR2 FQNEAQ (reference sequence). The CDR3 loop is CASSALTGVNTEAFF. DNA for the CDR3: TGTGCCAGCAGCGCCTTGACAGGGGTTAACACTGAAGCTTTCTTT.

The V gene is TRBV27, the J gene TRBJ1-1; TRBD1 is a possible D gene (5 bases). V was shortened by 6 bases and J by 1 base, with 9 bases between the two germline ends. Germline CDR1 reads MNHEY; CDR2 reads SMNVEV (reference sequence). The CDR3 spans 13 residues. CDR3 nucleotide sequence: TGTGCCAGCAGGAGGGGTAGGAACACTGAAGCTTTCTTT. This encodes CASRRGRNTEAFF.

CDR3 protein: CASSEEGSSYNEQFF. In DNA form, the CDR3 reads TGTGCCAGCAGTGAGGAGGGGAGCTCCTACAATGAGCAGTTCTTC. This chain connects TRBV27 to TRBJ2-1, with D perhaps TRBD2 (6 bases). The CDR3 sequence is 15 residues long. Germline V lookup: CDR1 MNHEY, CDR2 SMNVEV (reference sequence). V gave up 5 bases and J gave up 0 bases, with 11 bases separating them.

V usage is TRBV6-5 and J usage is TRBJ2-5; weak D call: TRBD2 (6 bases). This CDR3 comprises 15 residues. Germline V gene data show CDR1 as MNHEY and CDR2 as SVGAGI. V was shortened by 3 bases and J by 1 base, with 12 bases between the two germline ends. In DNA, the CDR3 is TGTGCCAGCAGTTATTCAGGAGGGACCCAAGAGACCCAGTACTTC. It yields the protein CASSYSGGTQETQYF.

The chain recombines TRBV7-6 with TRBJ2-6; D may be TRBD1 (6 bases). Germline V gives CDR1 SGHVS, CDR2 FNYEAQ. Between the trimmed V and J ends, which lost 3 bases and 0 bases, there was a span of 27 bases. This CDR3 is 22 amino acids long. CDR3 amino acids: CASSLAHSSGAYTISGANVLTF. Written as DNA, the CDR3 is TGTGCCAGCAGCTTGGCCCATTCGTCAGGGGCCTACACCATCTCTGGGGCCAACGTCCTGACTTTC.

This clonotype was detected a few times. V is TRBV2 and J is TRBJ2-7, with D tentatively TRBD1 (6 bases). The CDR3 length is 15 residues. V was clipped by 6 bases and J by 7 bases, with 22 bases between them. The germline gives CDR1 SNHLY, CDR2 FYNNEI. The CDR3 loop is CASRESGTPAGEQYF. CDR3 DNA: TGTGCCAGCAGGGAATCCGGGACACCCGCTGGGGAGCAGTACTTC. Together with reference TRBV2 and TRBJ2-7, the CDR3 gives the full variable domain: EPEVTQTPSHQVTQMGQEVILRCVPISNHLYFYWYRQILGQKVEFLVSFYNNEISEKSEIFDDQFSVERPDGSNFTLKIRSTKLEDSAMYFCASRESGTPAGEQYFGPGTRLTVT.

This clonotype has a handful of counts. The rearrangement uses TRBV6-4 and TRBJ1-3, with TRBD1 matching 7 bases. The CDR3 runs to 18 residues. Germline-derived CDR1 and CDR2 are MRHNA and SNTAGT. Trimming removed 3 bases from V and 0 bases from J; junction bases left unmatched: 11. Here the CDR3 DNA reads TGTGCCAGCAGTGATCTGACGTACCGGGACAGCTCTGGAAACACCATATATTTT. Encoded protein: CASSDLTYRDSSGNTIYF.

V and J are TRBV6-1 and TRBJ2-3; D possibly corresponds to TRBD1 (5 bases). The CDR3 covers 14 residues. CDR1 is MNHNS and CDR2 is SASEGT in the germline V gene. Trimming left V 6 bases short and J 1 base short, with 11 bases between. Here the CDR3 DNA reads TGTGCCAGCAGCTCTTCGACAGGCACAGATACGCAGTATTTT. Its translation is CASSSSTGTDTQYF.

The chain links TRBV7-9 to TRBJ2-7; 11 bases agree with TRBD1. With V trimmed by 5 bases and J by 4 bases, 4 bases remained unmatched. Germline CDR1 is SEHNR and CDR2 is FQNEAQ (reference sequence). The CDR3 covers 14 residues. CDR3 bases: TGTGCCAGCAGCGGGGGACAGGGGGTTTACGAGCAGTACTTC. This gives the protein CASSGGQGVYEQYF. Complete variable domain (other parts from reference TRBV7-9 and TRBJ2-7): DTGVSQNPRHKITKRGQNVTFRCDPISEHNRLYWYRQTLGQGPEFLTYFQNEAQLEKSRLLSDRFSAERPKGSFSTLEIQRTEQGDSAMYLCASSGGQGVYEQYFGPGTRLTVT.

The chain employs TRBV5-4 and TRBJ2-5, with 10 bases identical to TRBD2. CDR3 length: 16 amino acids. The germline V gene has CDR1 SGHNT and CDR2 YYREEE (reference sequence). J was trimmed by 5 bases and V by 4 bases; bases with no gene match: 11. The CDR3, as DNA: TGTGCCAGCAGCGCCTGGGGAAGCGGGGGGGAGGAGACCCAGTACTTC. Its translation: CASSAWGSGGEETQYF. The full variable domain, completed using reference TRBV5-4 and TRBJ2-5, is ETGVTQSPTHLIKTRGQQVTLRCSSQSGHNTVSWYQQALGQGPQFIFQYYREEENGRGNFPPRFSGLQFPNYSSELNVNALELDDSALYLCASSAWGSGGEETQYFGPGTRLLVL.